These 23 T cell receptor beta chains came from one sample sequenced in a study of T cells in Graves' hyperthyroidism and ophthalmopathy. Researchers amplified the TCR beta CDR3 regions from RNA transcripts. Primed by the HTBI set, a first-round RT-PCR was run on the TCR CDR3. TCRdb called the multiplex PCR reads again in MiXCR, with one record for every CDR3 protein. The table records around 300,000 distinct CDR3 sequences, roughly 13% of them present only once. Sequencing was carried out using blood. The receptors stem from a woman aged 40 to 50 with Graves' hyperthyroidism.

A note on this clonotype: One junction end disagrees with the germline gene, perhaps due to a read error. The chain is built from TRBV13 and TRBJ2-5, with TRBD1 identical over 8 bases. There are 15 residues in the CDR3. The germline V gene encodes CDR1 PRHDT and CDR2 FYEKMQ (reference sequence). The CDR3 sequence is CASSLVRGPPEAQYF. Here the CDR3 DNA reads TGTGCCAGCAGCTTAGTCAGGGGGCCCCCAGAGGCCCAGTACTTC.

This clonotype was detected ten times or more. The chain combines TRBV11-3 with TRBJ2-1, with 8 bases lining up with TRBD1. This CDR3 has 16 residues. Germline loops: CDR1 SGHNT, CDR2 YENEEA. With V trimmed by 0 bases and J by 4 bases, 5 bases remained unmatched. DNA for the CDR3: TGTGCCAGCAGCTTAGATTCGGGACAGGTGTACAATGAGCAGTTCTTC. Translation gives CASSLDSGQVYNEQFF.

The sample holds many counts of this clonotype. The chain has TRBV3-1 and TRBJ2-2; possibly TRBD1 or TRBD2 for D (5 bases each). This CDR3 has 16 residues. Trimming took 2 bases from V and 3 from J, leaving 13 bases between them. Germline V gene sequence: CDR1 LGHDT, CDR2 YNNKEL (reference sequence). CDR3 DNA sequence: TGTGCCAGCAGCCAACCCCTTACGGGACACACCGGGGAGCTGTTTTTT. Its translation: CASSQPLTGHTGELFF.

This clonotype has a count of ten or more. The J gene is TRBJ2-3, the V gene TRBV7-2; 7 nucleotides match TRBD2. V was clipped by 4 bases and J by 1 base; unmatched bases: 5. This CDR3 contains 15 residues. From germline, CDR1 is SGHTA and CDR2 FQGNSA. CDR3 amino acids: CASSSTSLGTDTQYF. CDR3 nucleotides: TGTGCCAGCAGCTCGACTAGCCTGGGCACAGATACGCAGTATTTT.

The chain links TRBV12-3 or TRBV12-4 to TRBJ2-5; D uncertain. Trimming pared 6 bases from V and 5 bases from J, leaving 7 bases between. The CDR3 consists of 11 residues. The CDR3 DNA sequence: TGTGCCAGCAGGTCTGAGGAGACCCAGTACTTC. It yields the protein CASRSEETQYF.

At least ten counts were recorded for this clonotype. The chain couples TRBV30 to TRBJ2-7; 9 bases line up with TRBD2. V lost 5 bases, J lost 2 bases, and 7 bases stayed unmatched. CDR1 GTSNPN and CDR2 SVGIG come from the germline V gene (reference sequence). The CDR3 covers 14 residues. CDR3 in DNA: TGTGCCTGGGGTAGCGGGAGTGGAACCTACGAGCAGTACTTC. Residues: CAWGSGSGTYEQYF.

This clonotype has ten or more counts. The CDR3 is CAISPVNREQFF. The CDR3 nucleotides read TGTGCCATCAGCCCTGTTAATAGGGAGCAGTTCTTC. V gene TRBV10-3 combines with J gene TRBJ2-1; D is ambiguous. This CDR3 region has 12 residues. From germline, CDR1 is ENHRY and CDR2 SYGVKD. V lost 6 bases and J lost 10, with 13 bases in between.

This clonotype appeared many times. The CDR3 DNA is TGCAGTGCTAGAAGTCTTGAGGTCTCACCCCTCCACTTT. Its protein is CSARSLEVSPLHF. This chain joins TRBV20-1 and TRBJ1-6; D gene ambiguous. Trimming left V 2 bases short and J 10 bases short, with 12 bases between. CDR3 length: 13 amino acids. Germline CDR1 and CDR2: DFQATT and SNEGSKA (reference sequence).

In its sample, this clonotype was seen many times. This chain's CDR3 is CASSLTRTGTGELFF. CDR3 bases: TGTGCCAGCAGTTTGACCAGGACAGGCACCGGGGAGCTGTTTTTT. This chain links TRBV28 with TRBJ2-2; 7 bases align to TRBD1. Germline values: CDR1 MDHEN, CDR2 SYDVKM. The V gene end was trimmed by 3 bases and the J gene end by 4 bases; junction bases not matched to a gene: 5. This CDR3 region has 15 residues.

The chain couples TRBV5-1 to TRBJ2-7, with D unclear. Germline V gene sequence: CDR1 SGHRS, CDR2 YFSETQ. V lost 5 bases and J lost 7, with 19 bases in between. This CDR3 has 14 amino acids. The DNA of the CDR3 is TGCGCCAGCAGACAAGAAGTTGGTACTACGGAGCAGTACTTC. It specifies CASRQEVGTTEQYF.

This clonotype was recorded many times. This chain connects TRBV6-1 to TRBJ1-4; a weak D match, TRBD1 (6 bases). This CDR3 is built from 13 residues. Trimming shortened V by 11 bases and J by 8 bases, and 18 bases separated the two germline ends. Per germline, CDR1 MNHNS and CDR2 SASEGT. CDR3 region: CAPSGEGCEKLFF. The CDR3 DNA reads as TGTGCCCCCTCAGGGGAGGGCTGCGAAAAACTGTTTTTT.

This clonotype was counted at least ten times. The chain recombines TRBV6-1 with TRBJ2-7, with a weak D call TRBD2 (6 bases). V lost 2 bases and J 2 bases, leaving 10 bases between the germline ends. Germline V gene data show CDR1 as MNHNS and CDR2 as SASEGT. The CDR3 totals 14 residues. CDR3 sequence (DNA): TGTGCCAGCAGTGAATTGGGCGGGACCTACGAGCAGTACTTC. Its protein product is CASSELGGTYEQYF.

This clonotype showed up many times. V is TRBV20-1 and J is TRBJ1-2; 10 nucleotides agree with TRBD1. CDR3 size: 14 residues. Trimming cost V 1 base and J 5 bases; bases outside gene matches: 4. Germline V gene lookup returns CDR1 DFQATT and CDR2 SNEGSKA (reference sequence). Here the CDR3 reads CSARAQDRGYGYTF. CDR3 DNA: TGCAGTGCTAGAGCTCAGGACAGGGGGTATGGCTACACCTTC.

This clonotype was seen repeatedly, ten times or more. The CDR3 DNA follows: TGTGCCAGCAGTGAACTGGTGGGGGAAGGGACCCAGTACTTC. As protein: CASSELVGEGTQYF. The chain uses TRBV6-1 and TRBJ2-5; D may be TRBD1 or TRBD2 (5 bases each). The CDR3 consists of 14 residues. V dropped 2 bases and J dropped 7 bases, with 14 bases sitting between them. CDR1 and CDR2 (germline): MNHNS, SASEGT.

This clonotype was found many times. The chain recombines TRBV7-2 with TRBJ1-4; D gene unclear. The CDR3 loop spans 15 amino acids. The germline V and J ends were trimmed by 6 bases and 6 bases, with 17 bases remaining between them. Germline CDR1 reads SGHTA; CDR2 reads FQGNSA. The CDR3 nucleotides read TGTGCCAGCAGTGATGCACCCGCGTCGGATGAAAAACTGTTTTTT. Translating gives CASSDAPASDEKLFF. The full variable domain, with the rest looked up from reference TRBV7-2 and TRBJ1-4, is GAGVSQSPSNKVTEKGKDVELRCDPISGHTALYWYRQSLGQGLEFLIYFQGNSAPDKSGLPSDRFSAERTGGSVSTLTIQRTQQEDSAVYLCASSDAPASDEKLFFGSGTQLSVL.

This clonotype was detected ten times or more. The chain recombines TRBV7-9 with TRBJ1-1; possible D gene TRBD1, 5 bases. Germline assignment: CDR1 SEHNR and CDR2 FQNEAQ (reference sequence). The length of the CDR3 is 16 residues. Trimming stripped 5 bases from V and 1 base from J, with 17 bases between. The DNA of the CDR3 is TGTGCCAGCAGCCCGACACCCCAGGGAGGGAACACTGAAGCTTTCTTT. Encoded protein: CASSPTPQGGNTEAFF.

This clonotype has ten or more counts. V gene TRBV12-3 or TRBV12-4 combines with J gene TRBJ2-4; 9 bases map to TRBD1. The CDR3 totals 15 residues. V dropped 7 bases and J dropped 7; count of bases not matched to a gene: 11. As DNA, the CDR3 is TGTGCCAGCACCATGGGGGGACAGGGAAAGAACATTCAGTACTTC. Protein product: CASTMGGQGKNIQYF.

This clonotype was recorded many times. Here the CDR3 DNA reads TGTGCCAGCAGTGTAGACAGTTACAATGAGCAGTTCTTC. This translates into CASSVDSYNEQFF. V usage is TRBV6-1 and J usage is TRBJ2-1; D is perhaps TRBD1 (5 bases). Germline assignment: CDR1 MNHNS and CDR2 SASEGT. The CDR3 is 13 residues long. Trimming left V 4 bases short and J 4 bases short, with 8 bases between.

There are a few counts of this clonotype. The gene calls are TRBV20-1 and TRBJ2-3, with D possibly matching TRBD2 (6 bases). V lost 3 bases and J lost 1, with 14 bases in between. Germline values: CDR1 DFQATT, CDR2 SNEGSKA (reference sequence). The length of the CDR3 is 15 residues. CDR3 amino acids: CSASSPSVGTDTQYF. CDR3 coding DNA: TGCAGTGCTAGCTCCCCTAGCGTGGGCACAGATACGCAGTATTTT.

This clonotype occurred many times. The chain links TRBV11-2 to TRBJ2-7, with D perhaps matching TRBD1 or TRBD2 (6 bases each). V gave up 2 bases and J gave up 4 bases, with 15 bases separating them. The germline V gene has CDR1 SGHAT and CDR2 FQNNGV. The CDR3 length is 15 residues. CDR3 loop: CASSLNAGEVYEQYF. Here the CDR3 DNA reads TGTGCCAGCAGCTTAAACGCAGGGGAGGTGTACGAGCAGTACTTC. Full variable domain (outside the CDR3, taken from reference TRBV11-2 and TRBJ2-7): EAGVAQSPRYKIIEKRQSVAFWCNPISGHATLYWYQQILGQGPKLLIQFQNNGVVDDSQLPKDRFSAERLKGVDSTLKIQPAKLEDSAVYLCASSLNAGEVYEQYFGPGTRLTVT.

The CDR3 is CASKDRHTDTQYF. CDR3 nucleotide sequence: TGTGCCAGCAAAGACAGGCACACAGATACGCAGTATTTT. The chain is built from TRBV12-3 or TRBV12-4 and TRBJ2-3; perhaps TRBD1 as D (6 bases). V lost 7 bases and J 2 bases, leaving 10 bases between the germline ends. This CDR3 contains 13 residues.

In regard to this clonotype: This clone may be a read error of a much larger clone one base away. This CDR3 is CASSPASIHEQYF. The CDR3 bases are TGTGCCAGCAGCCCTGCGTCGATCCACGAGCAGTACTTC. V and J are TRBV7-9 and TRBJ2-7, with unresolved D. This CDR3 contains 13 residues. From germline, CDR1 is SEHNR and CDR2 FQNEAQ (reference sequence). With 5 bases removed from V and 5 bases from J, the gap between germline ends came to 13 bases.

This clonotype was picked up many times. The gene calls are TRBV18 and TRBJ2-7; TRBD2 aligns across 10 bases. This CDR3 is 13 amino acids long. Germline assignment: CDR1 KGHSH and CDR2 LQKENI. The V gene end was trimmed by 8 bases and the J gene end by 2 bases; junction bases not matched to a gene: 3. CDR3 protein: CASTTSGTYEQYF. CDR3 DNA sequence: TGTGCCAGCACAACTAGCGGGACCTACGAGCAGTACTTC.